These T cell receptor beta chains were read from a single sample in a study of blood T cell repertoires in COVID-19. TCRdb's copy holds only in-frame clones and misses some; the assay was immunoSEQ multiplex PCR. The sample has roughly 240,000 clones; more than 70% are singletons. The sequenced material came from peripheral blood. These receptors originate from a woman of 80 years or more with COVID-19, enrolled during active disease. The CDR3 runs from the conserved cysteine through the conserved F or W. Fields, in order: CDR3 protein, CDR3 DNA, D gene, clone size, V gene, J gene. The D gene is left open where the match is weak. Clone size is stated in some rows and not others, as once, few, many or a class when expanded.

CDR3: CASSPREGVGNEQFF; DNA: TGTGCCAGCAGCCCCCGGGAGGGGGTTGGAAATGAGCAGTTCTTC; D: TRBD2; size: NA; V: TRBV5-4; J: TRBJ2-1
CDR3: CASSQGTSGVDEQFF; DNA: TGTGCCAGCAGCCAGGGGACTAGCGGGGTGGATGAGCAGTTCTTC; D: TRBD2; size: NA; V: TRBV11-2; J: TRBJ2-1
CDR3: CASSFNRGQETQYF; DNA: TGTGCCAGCAGCTTCAACAGGGGCCAAGAGACCCAGTACTTC; D: TRBD1; size: NA; V: TRBV5-4; J: TRBJ2-5
CDR3: CASSEFTADQPQHF; DNA: TGTGCCAGCAGTGAATTCACGGCGGATCAGCCCCAGCATTTT; D: NA; size: few; V: TRBV25-1; J: TRBJ1-5
CDR3: CASSHGQGPYEQYF; DNA: TGCGCCAGCAGCCATGGCCAGGGTCCCTACGAGCAGTACTTC; D: NA; size: NA; V: TRBV4-1; J: TRBJ2-7
CDR3: CASSRSLAMLAKNIQYF; DNA: TGTGCCAGCAGCCGGTCACTAGCGATGCTAGCCAAAAACATTCAGTACTTC; D: TRBD2; size: NA; V: TRBV6-2/TRBV6-3; J: TRBJ2-4
CDR3: CASSLAGAVWYEQYF; DNA: TGCGCCAGCAGCTTGGCAGGGGCGGTTTGGTACGAGCAGTACTTC; D: NA; size: NA; V: TRBV5-1; J: TRBJ2-7
CDR3: CASSPRDTEETQYF; DNA: TGCGCCAGCAGCCCCAGGGACACCGAAGAGACCCAGTACTTC; D: NA; size: NA; V: TRBV5-1; J: TRBJ2-5
CDR3: CAISDLGGAEGAFF; DNA: TGTGCCATCAGTGACCTCGGAGGGGCGGAGGGGGCTTTCTTT; D: NA; size: NA; V: TRBV10-3; J: TRBJ1-1
CDR3: CASSHSATAGNTIYF; DNA: TGTGCCAGCAGCCACAGTGCGACAGCTGGAAACACCATATATTTT; D: NA; size: NA; V: TRBV25-1; J: TRBJ1-3
CDR3: CASHGTGPNQPQHF; DNA: TGTGCCAGCCACGGGACAGGACCCAATCAGCCCCAGCATTTT; D: TRBD1; size: NA; V: TRBV18; J: TRBJ1-5
CDR3: CASSPDRIYGYTF; DNA: TGTGCCAGCTCCCCGGACAGGATATATGGCTACACCTTC; D: TRBD1; size: NA; V: TRBV18; J: TRBJ1-2
CDR3: CASSPISGGAADTQYF; DNA: TGTGCCAGTAGTCCTATAAGCGGGGGGGCCGCAGATACGCAGTATTTT; D: TRBD2; size: NA; V: TRBV19; J: TRBJ2-3
CDR3: CASRQGLAGGYNEQFF; DNA: TGTGCCAGCAGGCAAGGGTTGGCGGGGGGCTACAATGAGCAGTTCTTC; D: TRBD2; size: NA; V: TRBV3-1/TRBV3-2; J: TRBJ2-1
CDR3: CASSLRTSGAQETQYF; DNA: TGCGCCAGCAGCTTGCGGACTAGCGGGGCCCAAGAGACCCAGTACTTC; D: TRBD2; size: NA; V: TRBV5-1; J: TRBJ2-5
CDR3: CASSRGQDTEAFF; DNA: TGTGCCAGCTCACGTGGACAGGACACTGAAGCTTTCTTT; D: TRBD1; size: NA; V: TRBV18; J: TRBJ1-1
CDR3: CASSLSSGGLTGELFF; DNA: TGTGCCAGCAGCTTGTCTAGCGGGGGGTTAACCGGGGAGCTGTTTTTT; D: TRBD2; size: NA; V: TRBV5-4; J: TRBJ2-2
CDR3: CASSPRGGSEAFF; DNA: TGTGCCAGCTCACCGAGGGGGGGCTCTGAAGCTTTCTTT; D: NA; size: NA; V: TRBV18; J: TRBJ1-1
CDR3: CASSLQDGQPQHF; DNA: TGTGCCAGCAGTCTCCAGGATGGACAGCCCCAGCATTTT; D: NA; size: NA; V: TRBV12-3/TRBV12-4; J: TRBJ1-5
CDR3: CASKEEAGGTNEQFF; DNA: TGTGCCAGCAAGGAGGAAGCGGGGGGTACCAATGAGCAGTTCTTC; D: TRBD2; size: NA; V: TRBV5-4; J: TRBJ2-1
CDR3: CASSLTGFYGNTIYF; DNA: TGCGCCAGCAGCTTAACGGGGTTTTACGGAAACACCATATATTTT; D: NA; size: NA; V: TRBV5-1; J: TRBJ1-3
CDR3: CASSIGGTGPYEQYF; DNA: TGTGCCAGTAGTATAGGTGGGACAGGACCCTACGAGCAGTACTTC; D: TRBD1; size: NA; V: TRBV19; J: TRBJ2-7
CDR3: CANSSLQGVGELFF; DNA: TGTGCCAACAGCTCATTACAGGGAGTCGGGGAGCTGTTTTTT; D: NA; size: NA; V: TRBV7-3; J: TRBJ2-2
CDR3: CASSLAAGWDQPQHF; DNA: TGTGCCAGCAGCTTAGCTGCAGGGTGGGATCAGCCCCAGCATTTT; D: NA; size: NA; V: TRBV7-9; J: TRBJ1-5
CDR3: CASSPEGMNTEAFF; DNA: TGTGCCAGCAGCCCTGAGGGCATGAACACTGAAGCTTTCTTT; D: NA; size: NA; V: TRBV5-5; J: TRBJ1-1
CDR3: CASSRKTGGGATQETQYF; DNA: TGTGCCAGCAGCCGAAAGACAGGGGGTGGGGCCACACAAGAGACCCAGTACTTC; D: TRBD1; size: NA; V: TRBV4-2; J: TRBJ2-5
CDR3: CASSYSTRDTEAFF; DNA: TGTGCCAGCAGTTACTCGACGAGGGACACTGAAGCTTTCTTT; D: NA; size: NA; V: TRBV6-5; J: TRBJ1-1
CDR3: CASTGTSGGDNEQFF; DNA: TGTGCCAGCACTGGGACTAGCGGGGGGGACAATGAGCAGTTCTTC; D: TRBD2; size: once; V: TRBV18; J: TRBJ2-1
CDR3: CASSDGQGIHF; DNA: TGTGCCAGCAGCGACGGACAGGGGATCCACTTT; D: TRBD1; size: NA; V: TRBV12-3/TRBV12-4; J: TRBJ1-6
CDR3: CASSSVTIGSYTEAFF; DNA: TGTGCCAGCAGCTCCGTGACAATTGGGAGTTACACTGAAGCTTTCTTT; D: NA; size: NA; V: TRBV7-2; J: TRBJ1-1
CDR3: CASSYATTGENIQYF; DNA: TGTGCCAGCAGTTACGCGACCACCGGGGAAAACATTCAGTACTTC; D: NA; size: NA; V: TRBV6-5; J: TRBJ2-4
CDR3: CASSPETGGGTDTQYF; DNA: TGTGCCAGCAGCCCTGAGACAGGGGGCGGGACAGATACGCAGTATTTT; D: TRBD1; size: NA; V: TRBV4-2; J: TRBJ2-3
CDR3: CASSPWAGGIPETQYF; DNA: TGCGCCAGCAGCCCGTGGGCGGGGGGTATCCCTGAGACGCAGTATTTT; D: TRBD2; size: NA; V: TRBV5-1; J: TRBJ2-3
CDR3: CASSQGGTTNEKLFF; DNA: TGTGCCAGCAGCCAAGGCGGGACAACTAATGAAAAACTGTTTTTT; D: NA; size: NA; V: TRBV3-1/TRBV3-2; J: TRBJ1-4
CDR3: CASTDMTYTGELFF; DNA: TGTGCCAGCACCGACATGACGTACACCGGGGAGCTGTTTTTT; D: NA; size: NA; V: TRBV6-5; J: TRBJ2-2
CDR3: CASTRGTRGRSKVDQETQYF; DNA: TGTGCCAGCACCCGGGGGACGAGGGGGCGATCCAAAGTTGACCAAGAGACCCAGTACTTC; D: NA; size: NA; V: TRBV14; J: TRBJ2-5
CDR3: CASSLTGIRAPLHF; DNA: TGTGCCAGCAGCCTTACAGGGATCAGGGCACCCCTCCACTTT; D: NA; size: NA; V: TRBV7-9; J: TRBJ1-6
CDR3: CASSLLASPYNEQFF; DNA: TGTGCCAGCTCCCTACTAGCCTCACCCTACAATGAGCAGTTCTTC; D: NA; size: NA; V: TRBV18; J: TRBJ2-1
CDR3: CASSITGTGIYEQYF; DNA: TGTGCCAGCAGCATCACCGGGACAGGGATTTACGAGCAGTACTTC; D: TRBD1; size: NA; V: TRBV7-2; J: TRBJ2-7
CDR3: CASREGSGNTIYF; DNA: TGTGCAAGCAGGGAGGGATCTGGAAACACCATATATTTT; D: NA; size: NA; V: TRBV2; J: TRBJ1-3
CDR3: CASSAPGHNTDTQYF; DNA: TGTGCCAGCAGTGCACCGGGACATAACACAGATACGCAGTATTTT; D: NA; size: NA; V: TRBV25-1; J: TRBJ2-3
CDR3: CASSLGQGSYGYTF; DNA: TGTGCCAGCTCACTGGGACAGGGGAGCTATGGCTACACCTTC; D: TRBD1; size: NA; V: TRBV18; J: TRBJ1-2
CDR3: CASTRGVGGGTQYF; DNA: TGTGCCAGCACCCGAGGTGTTGGGGGAGGGACCCAGTACTTC; D: NA; size: NA; V: TRBV3-1/TRBV3-2; J: TRBJ2-5
CDR3: CASGNGGARSNEQFF; DNA: TGTGCCAGCGGAAATGGGGGCGCCCGGTCCAATGAGCAGTTCTTC; D: NA; size: NA; V: TRBV9; J: TRBJ2-1
CDR3: CASSLGAGASPKETQYF; DNA: TGTGCCAGCAGCTTAGGAGCAGGGGCGAGTCCTAAAGAGACCCAGTACTTC; D: NA; size: NA; V: TRBV7-9; J: TRBJ2-5
CDR3: CASSPIVVNEKLFF; DNA: TGCGCCAGCAGCCCCATAGTCGTCAATGAAAAACTGTTTTTT; D: NA; size: NA; V: TRBV4-1; J: TRBJ1-4
CDR3: CASSSTNRGRPNEKLFF; DNA: TGTGCCAGCAGCTCCACCAACAGGGGCCGGCCTAATGAAAAACTGTTTTTT; D: TRBD1; size: NA; V: TRBV7-3; J: TRBJ1-4
CDR3: CASSPEGGGTEAFF; DNA: TGTGCCAGCAGCCCAGAAGGGGGGGGCACTGAAGCTTTCTTT; D: NA; size: NA; V: TRBV3-1/TRBV3-2; J: TRBJ1-1
CDR3: CASSLQPAGSTGELFF; DNA: TGTGCCAGCAGCTTACAGCCAGCGGGGAGCACCGGGGAGCTGTTTTTT; D: TRBD2; size: NA; V: TRBV7-2; J: TRBJ2-2
CDR3: CASSHGGDDQPQHF; DNA: TGTGCCAGCAGCCATGGAGGGGATGATCAGCCCCAGCATTTT; D: NA; size: NA; V: TRBV4-2; J: TRBJ1-5
CDR3: CASSPVEGNSNQPQHF; DNA: TGTGCCAGCTCACCGGTAGAGGGAAATAGCAATCAGCCCCAGCATTTT; D: NA; size: NA; V: TRBV18; J: TRBJ1-5
CDR3: CASSSTGLSNQPQHF; DNA: TGCGCCAGCAGCTCGACAGGGTTGAGCAATCAGCCCCAGCATTTT; D: TRBD1; size: NA; V: TRBV5-1; J: TRBJ1-5
CDR3: CASSSPGGTEAFF; DNA: TGTGCCAGCTCATCCCCAGGGGGCACTGAAGCTTTCTTT; D: TRBD1; size: NA; V: TRBV18; J: TRBJ1-1
CDR3: CASSLEGIRGGEALYSGANVLTF; DNA: TGTGCCAGCAGCCTCGAGGGTATTCGCGGGGGGGAAGCTCTTTACTCTGGGGCCAACGTCCTGACTTTC; D: NA; size: once; V: TRBV21-1; J: TRBJ2-6
CDR3: CASSLQTGTVTGELFF; DNA: TGCGCCAGCAGCTTACAAACAGGGACGGTCACCGGGGAGCTGTTTTTT; D: NA; size: NA; V: TRBV5-1; J: TRBJ2-2
CDR3: CASSTQGLTNEKLFF; DNA: TGTGCCAGCAGTACTCAGGGGTTAACTAATGAAAAACTGTTTTTT; D: NA; size: NA; V: TRBV27; J: TRBJ1-4
CDR3: CASTLGANLRTKNIQYF; DNA: TGTGCCAGTACCCTAGGGGCGAATTTGAGAACCAAAAACATTCAGTACTTC; D: NA; size: NA; V: TRBV19; J: TRBJ2-4
CDR3: CASRVDRGYNSPLHF; DNA: TGTGCCAGCAGAGTTGACAGGGGTTATAATTCACCCCTCCACTTT; D: TRBD1; size: NA; V: TRBV3-1/TRBV3-2; J: TRBJ1-6